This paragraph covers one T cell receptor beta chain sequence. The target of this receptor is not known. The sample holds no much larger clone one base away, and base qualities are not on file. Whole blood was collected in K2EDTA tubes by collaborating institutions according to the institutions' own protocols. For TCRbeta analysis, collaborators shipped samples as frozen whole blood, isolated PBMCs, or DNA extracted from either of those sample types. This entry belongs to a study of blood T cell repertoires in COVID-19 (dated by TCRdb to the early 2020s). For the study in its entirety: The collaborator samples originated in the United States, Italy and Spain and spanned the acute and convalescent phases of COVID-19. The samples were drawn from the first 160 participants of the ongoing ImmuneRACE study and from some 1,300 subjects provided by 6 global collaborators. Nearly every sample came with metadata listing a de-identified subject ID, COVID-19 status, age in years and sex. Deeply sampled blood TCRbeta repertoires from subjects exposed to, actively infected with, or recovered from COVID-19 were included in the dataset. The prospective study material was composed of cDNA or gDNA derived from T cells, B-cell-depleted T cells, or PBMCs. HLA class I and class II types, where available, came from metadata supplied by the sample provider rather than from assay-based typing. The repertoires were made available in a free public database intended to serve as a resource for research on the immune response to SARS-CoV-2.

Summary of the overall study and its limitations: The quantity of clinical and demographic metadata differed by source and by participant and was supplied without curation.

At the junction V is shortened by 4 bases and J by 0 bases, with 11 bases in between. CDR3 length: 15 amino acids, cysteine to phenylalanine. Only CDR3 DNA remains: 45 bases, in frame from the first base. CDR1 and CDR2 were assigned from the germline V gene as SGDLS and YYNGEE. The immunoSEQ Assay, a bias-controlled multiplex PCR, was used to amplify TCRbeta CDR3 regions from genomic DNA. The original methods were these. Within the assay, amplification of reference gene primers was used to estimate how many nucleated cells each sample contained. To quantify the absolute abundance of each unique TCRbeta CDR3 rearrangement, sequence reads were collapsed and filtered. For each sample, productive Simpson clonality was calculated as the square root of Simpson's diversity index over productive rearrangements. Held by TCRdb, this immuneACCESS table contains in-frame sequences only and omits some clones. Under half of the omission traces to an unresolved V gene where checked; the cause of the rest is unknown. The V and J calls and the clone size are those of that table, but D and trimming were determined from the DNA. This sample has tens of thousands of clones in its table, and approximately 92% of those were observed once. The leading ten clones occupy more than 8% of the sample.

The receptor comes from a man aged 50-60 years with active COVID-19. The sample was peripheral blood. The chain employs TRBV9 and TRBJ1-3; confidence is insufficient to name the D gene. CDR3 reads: CASSPTESSGNTIYF. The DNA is TGTGCCAGCAGCCCAACAGAGAGCTCTGGAAACACCATATATTTT. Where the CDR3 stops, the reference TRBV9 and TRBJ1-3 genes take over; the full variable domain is DSGVTQTPKHLITATGQRVTLRCSPRSGDLSVYWYQQSLDQGLQFLIQYYNGEERAKGNILERFSAQQFPDLHSELNLSSLELGDSALYFCASSPTESSGNTIYFGEGSWLTVV.